The clone carrying this TCR beta chain was found many times. The antigen remains unidentified. MiXCR, run by TCRdb on the multiplex PCR reads, gives a single entry per CDR3 protein. The table has 70,000 to 85,000 distinct CDR3 sequences, approximately 19% seen once. This specimen comes from a study of breast tumors, draining lymph nodes, adjacent tissues. Study results and caveats: Data only fit, rather than demonstrated, lymph node origin of most tumor T cells. Tumors had less TCR diversity than lymph nodes, more than nontumor tissue. Most tumor T cells seemingly derive from lymph node, then expand in tumor. Luminal-like breast cancer showed significantly greater tumor-nontumor repertoire similarity than basal-like breast cancer did.

The lymph nodes were axillary draining lymph nodes from breast cancer patients. CDR3 length equals 15 residues. Trimming cost V 10 bases and J 4 bases; bases outside gene matches: 13. CDR1 is ENHRY and CDR2 is SYGVKD in the germline V gene. The V call is TRBV10-3, the J call TRBJ2-1; TRBD2 agrees at 7 bases. The sequence came from a female donor with breast cancer. Some clones in this sample may be carry-over from other donors' samples. Sequencing was done on a sample of axillary lymph node tissue. In DNA, the CDR3 is TGTGCCACCCGCGAGGGCGGGGGAGGTTACAATGAGCAGTTCTTC. Translated, it gives CATREGGGGYNEQFF.